Each of the 12 T cell receptor beta chains below was sequenced from the same sample in a study of a mutant IDH1 vaccine in newly diagnosed glioma. The antigens these receptors bind are not known. Clones were sequenced by immunoSEQ multiplex PCR, and TCRdb holds only the in-frame ones, with some missing. The sample shows about 42,000 clones, approximately 85% of them seen only once. The time point here: week 5, during vaccination. Topical imiquimod accompanied each vaccine dose, which consisted of 300 ug of mutant IDH1 20-mer peptide. The source material was PBMCs, sampled from a glioma patient whose treatment included an IDH1 peptide vaccine. These receptors all stem from a man aged 40-49 years with glioma.

This sequence joins TRBV9 and TRBJ1-1, with D tentatively TRBD1 (6 bases). Germline V lookup: CDR1 SGDLS, CDR2 YYNGEE. The CDR3 is 14 residues long. The V and J ends lost 4 bases and 3 bases respectively, with 13 bases between them. The CDR3 DNA sequence: TGTGCCAGCAGCAACAGGGATTGGGACACTGAAGCTTTCTTT. This sequence encodes CASSNRDWDTEAFF.

The chain links TRBV18 to TRBJ2-3; D gene ambiguous. Germline V gene sequence: CDR1 KGHSH, CDR2 LQKENI. Between the trimmed V and J ends, which lost 1 base and 5 bases, there was a span of 7 bases. The CDR3 spans 13 residues. In nucleotides, the CDR3 is TGTGCCAGCTCACCACGGGGTGTAGATACGCAGTATTTT. It is translated as CASSPRGVDTQYF.

To note about this clone: Other DNA sequences from this sample encode an identical CDR3 as well. The gene calls are TRBV7-2 and TRBJ2-7; D is possibly TRBD1 (5 bases). V lost 1 base to trimming and J lost 2 bases, with 12 bases between them. Germline V gene lookup returns CDR1 SGHTA and CDR2 FQGNSA. The CDR3 has 15 amino acids. The CDR3 here is CASSLDGRATYEQYF. The CDR3 coding sequence is TGTGCCAGCAGCTTAGACGGCAGGGCAACCTACGAGCAGTACTTC.

The rearrangement joins TRBV7-2 to TRBJ1-5; D is possibly TRBD1 (5 bases). Germline loops: CDR1 SGHTA, CDR2 FQGNSA. The V end was cut by 2 bases, the J end by 6 bases, with 11 bases between. The CDR3 is 14 residues long. The CDR3 region has the DNA TGTGCCAGCAGCTTATTCAGGGAAGGTCAGCCCCAGCATTTT. This translates into CASSLFREGQPQHF.

This clone has just one count. The CDR3 protein is CASSFRETDTQYF. The CDR3, as DNA: TGTGCCAGCAGCTTCCGGGAGACAGATACGCAGTATTTT. The chain links TRBV11-2 to TRBJ2-3, with a tentative D call TRBD2 (6 bases). V lost 3 bases to trimming and J lost 3 bases, with 7 bases between them. Germline V gene data show CDR1 as SGHAT and CDR2 as FQNNGV. The CDR3 totals 13 residues.

The genes are TRBV15 and TRBJ2-7; D remains ambiguous. This CDR3 is 14 amino acids long. Germline CDR1 reads LNHNV; CDR2 reads YYDKDF (reference sequence). V lost 3 bases, J lost 2 bases, and 11 bases lay in between. CDR3 in amino acids: CATSSLPGTYEQYF. CDR3 bases: TGTGCCACCAGCAGCCTCCCTGGAACCTACGAGCAGTACTTC.

The V and J genes are TRBV13 and TRBJ2-2; 9 bases fit TRBD2. Germline values: CDR1 PRHDT, CDR2 FYEKMQ (reference sequence). Losses at the gene ends were 5 bases for V and 1 base for J; bases not matched to a gene: 2. This CDR3 comprises 15 residues. The CDR3: CASSVAGVNTGELFF. DNA of the CDR3: TGTGCCAGCAGCGTAGCGGGAGTGAACACCGGGGAGCTGTTTTTT.

Comments on this clone: Additional DNA sequences in this sample encode the identical CDR3. V usage is TRBV29-1 and J usage is TRBJ1-1; D is ambiguous. The CDR3 spans 12 residues. Trimming stripped 5 bases from V and 2 bases from J, with 9 bases between. Germline CDR1 SQVTM, CDR2 ANQGSEA. CDR3 coding DNA: TGCAGCGTTCGGACGGGTAACACTGAAGCTTTCTTT. It specifies CSVRTGNTEAFF.

The chain recombines TRBV15 with TRBJ2-7; tentative D call: TRBD1 (6 bases). Germline assignment: CDR1 LNHNV and CDR2 YYDKDF (reference sequence). V lost 3 bases, J lost 3 bases, and 6 bases lay in between. The CDR3 runs to 12 residues. The chain's CDR3 is CATSRDSYEQYF. CDR3 in DNA: TGTGCCACCAGCAGGGACAGCTACGAGCAGTACTTC. Using reference TRBV15 and TRBJ2-7 for the parts outside the CDR3, the full variable domain is DAMVIQNPRYQVTQFGKPVTLSCSQTLNHNVMYWYQQKSSQAPKLLFHYYDKDFNNEADTPDNFQSRRPNTSFCFLDIRSPGLGDTAMYLCATSRDSYEQYFGPGTRLTVT.

The V call is TRBV2, the J call TRBJ1-4, with a tentative D call TRBD1 (6 bases). Trimming stripped 7 bases from V and 3 bases from J, with 9 bases between. There are 13 residues in the CDR3. Germline CDR1 and CDR2: SNHLY and FYNNEI. The CDR3 protein is CASKGGANEKLFF. CDR3 bases: TGTGCCAGCAAGGGGGGGGCTAATGAAAAACTGTTTTTT. Using reference TRBV2 and TRBJ1-4 for the parts outside the CDR3, the full variable domain is EPEVTQTPSHQVTQMGQEVILRCVPISNHLYFYWYRQILGQKVEFLVSFYNNEISEKSEIFDDQFSVERPDGSNFTLKIRSTKLEDSAMYFCASKGGANEKLFFGSGTQLSVL.

The rearrangement links TRBV27 to TRBJ1-3; no clear D. The CDR3 length is 16 residues. Germline lookup yields CDR1 MNHEY and CDR2 SMNVEV (reference sequence). V was cut by 5 bases and J by 0 bases, with 14 bases left in between. The CDR3 DNA sequence: TGTGCCAGCAGTCCCAATACCAAGAGCTCTGGAAACACCATATATTTT. This sequence encodes CASSPNTKSSGNTIYF.

V is TRBV7-9 and J is TRBJ2-7, with TRBD2 as a possible D gene (5 bases). In germline, CDR1 is SEHNR, CDR2 FQNEAQ (reference sequence). The CDR3 loop spans 14 amino acids. The germline V and J ends were trimmed by 5 bases and 7 bases, with 18 bases remaining between them. CDR3 amino acids: CASSADYAGWEQYF. The CDR3 nucleotides read TGTGCCAGCAGCGCCGACTACGCCGGGTGGGAGCAGTACTTC.